These 28 T cell receptor beta chains came from one sample sequenced in a study of PD-1 blockade in classical Hodgkin lymphoma. All the patients suffered relapse after autologous stem cell transplantation, and brentuximab vedotin exposure differed. Magnetic negative selection was used to purify CD8+ T cells from thawed PBMCs. Profiled with immunoSEQ multiplex PCR; TCRdb holds only in-frame clones, not every one. The sample includes about 1,900 clones, approximately 84% of them seen just once. The source was CD8+ T cells from blood, collected at baseline. The receptors derive from a human donor with classical Hodgkin lymphoma.

The chain couples TRBV15 to TRBJ2-7; D not certain. CDR1 and CDR2 (germline): LNHNV, YYDKDF (reference sequence). The CDR3 runs 13 residues. Between the trimmed V and J ends, which lost 5 bases and 3 bases, there was a span of 11 bases. CDR3 DNA sequence: TGTGCCACCAGCGAAGGGAATTTCTACGAGCAGTACTTC. It translates to CATSEGNFYEQYF.

This rearrangement joins TRBV4-3 to TRBJ1-2; the D gene is possibly TRBD1 (5 bases). The CDR3 spans 14 residues. In germline, CDR1 is LGHNA, CDR2 YSLEER. The V gene lost 4 bases and the J gene lost 1 base, with 10 bases spanning the gap. Written as DNA, the CDR3 is TGCGCCAGCAGCCCGGGGGGGGGTAACTATGGCTACACCTTC. Its protein is CASSPGGGNYGYTF.

The chain combines TRBV19 with TRBJ2-1; D call uncertain. V lost 3 bases and J lost 8, with 20 bases in between. The germline gives CDR1 LNHDA, CDR2 SQIVND (reference sequence). This CDR3 has 16 residues. CDR3 region: CASSILWASTVDEQFF. The DNA of the CDR3 is TGTGCCAGTAGTATTCTTTGGGCATCCACGGTGGATGAGCAGTTCTTC.

The J gene is TRBJ2-2, the V gene TRBV7-9, with D possibly matching TRBD2 (5 bases). The germline gives CDR1 SEHNR, CDR2 FQNEAQ (reference sequence). The CDR3 sequence is 14 residues long. V was cut by 5 bases and J by 2 bases, with 9 bases left in between. The CDR3 DNA follows: TGTGCCAGCAGCCGTGGACTTAACACCGGGGAGCTGTTTTTT. Amino acid sequence: CASSRGLNTGELFF.

The genes are TRBV5-4 and TRBJ1-1; D not certain. V was clipped by 1 base and J by 7 bases, with 11 bases between them. The CDR3 length is 13 residues. Germline V gives CDR1 SGHNT, CDR2 YYREEE (reference sequence). This CDR3 reads CASSLFRGSEAFF. In DNA form, the CDR3 reads TGTGCCAGCAGCTTGTTTAGAGGAAGTGAAGCTTTCTTT. Complete variable domain (other parts from reference TRBV5-4 and TRBJ1-1): ETGVTQSPTHLIKTRGQQVTLRCSSQSGHNTVSWYQQALGQGPQFIFQYYREEENGRGNFPPRFSGLQFPNYSSELNVNALELDDSALYLCASSLFRGSEAFFGQGTRLTVV.

As regards this clone: No conserved phenylalanine or tryptophan is present at the end of the CDR3, so a read error is the likely explanation. No DNA is shown, since the ends of the CDR3 on it are uncertain; the CDR3 is the one TCRdb lists. The V gene is TRBV6-1, the J gene TRBJ1-2. The CDR3 comprises 9 residues, both ends counted. The germline V gene has CDR1 MNHNS and CDR2 SASEGT. The CDR3 protein is CAVGPSLIV.

The rearrangement joins TRBV2 to TRBJ1-2; 11 bases align to TRBD1. The CDR3 sequence is 16 residues long. V shed 6 bases and J 0 bases; nucleotides not matched to a gene: 6. Germline-derived CDR1 and CDR2 are SNHLY and FYNNEI. The CDR3 nucleotides are TGTGCCAGCAGCGGGACAGGGGGTCAAGCTAACTATGGCTACACCTTC. Translated, it gives CASSGTGGQANYGYTF.

The chain carries TRBV5-6 and TRBJ2-5, with no clear D. With 2 bases removed from V and 4 bases from J, the gap between germline ends came to 12 bases. Germline assignment: CDR1 SGHDT and CDR2 YYEEEE. This CDR3 has 14 residues. The CDR3 coding sequence is TGTGCCAGCAGCTTTACCAATATTGGAGAGACCCAGTACTTC. Its protein is CASSFTNIGETQYF.

This sequence joins TRBV28 and TRBJ1-5; the D gene is possibly TRBD1 (5 bases). CDR1 is MDHEN and CDR2 is SYDVKM in the germline V gene. V lost 1 base to trimming and J lost 3 bases, with 13 bases between them. There are 16 residues in the CDR3. CDR3 DNA sequence: TGTGCCAGCAGTTTATTCGGAGGGGCGTTCAATCAGCCCCAGCATTTT. Encoded protein: CASSLFGGAFNQPQHF.

The J gene is TRBJ2-1, the V gene TRBV27; D remains unclear. Trimming removed 2 bases from V and 1 base from J, with 3 bases in between. The CDR3 has 13 amino acids. Germline loops: CDR1 MNHEY, CDR2 SMNVEV (reference sequence). The CDR3 sequence is CASSLASYNEQFF. CDR3 bases: TGTGCCAGCAGTTTAGCGTCCTACAATGAGCAGTTCTTC.

The chain links TRBV11-3 to TRBJ2-5, with D perhaps matching TRBD2 (5 bases). V was pared by 2 bases and J by 5 bases, with 6 bases between. The CDR3 covers 12 residues. Germline values: CDR1 SGHNT, CDR2 YENEEA. For the CDR3, the DNA is TGTGCCAGCAGCTTATCGGGGGAGACCCAGTACTTC. Its translation: CASSLSGETQYF.

V and J are TRBV7-6 and TRBJ1-2, with D perhaps matching TRBD1 (5 bases). The CDR3 covers 16 residues. V was clipped by 1 base and J by 4 bases, with 16 bases between them. Germline V CDR1 and CDR2: SGHVS, FNYEAQ. As DNA, the CDR3 is TGTGCCAGCAGCTTAGACCGGGACGGCTCCTTCTATGGCTACACCTTC. The encoded protein is CASSLDRDGSFYGYTF.

The chain links TRBV18 to TRBJ2-1, with a tentative D call TRBD2 (6 bases). There are 17 residues in the CDR3. Germline V CDR1 and CDR2: KGHSH, LQKENI. The V end was cut by 4 bases, the J end by 0 bases, with 16 bases between. CDR3 region: CASSLGTATSSYNEQFF. DNA for the CDR3: TGTGCCAGCTCACTAGGGACTGCTACGAGCTCCTACAATGAGCAGTTCTTC.

The V gene is TRBV2, the J gene TRBJ2-2; TRBD1 might be the D (5 bases). CDR1 is SNHLY and CDR2 is FYNNEI in the germline V gene. V lost 2 bases and J 5 bases, leaving 6 bases between the germline ends. This CDR3 is built from 13 residues. The CDR3 nucleotides are TGTGCCAGCAGTGAAAAGGGGACCGGGGAGCTGTTTTTT. This translates into CASSEKGTGELFF.

The chain links TRBV10-3 to TRBJ2-7; D unresolved. The V and J ends lost 5 bases and 1 base respectively, with 12 bases between them. This CDR3 contains 14 residues. CDR1 and CDR2 from the germline V gene are ENHRY and SYGVKD. CDR3 sequence (DNA): TGTGCCATCAGTTCCCCGACACGTTCCTACGAGCAGTACTTC. Protein: CAISSPTRSYEQYF.

This chain connects TRBV21-1 to TRBJ2-3; the table's D call, TRBD2, was not checked against the DNA. TRBV21-1 is a pseudogene locus. This CDR3 is 17 amino acids long. The CDR3 is CASRNPSGTHEEDTQYF. The CDR3 region has the DNA TGTGCCAGCCGCAACCCTTCCGGGACTCATGAGGAAGATACGCAGTATTTT.

CDR3 residues: CASSPLPGEKSPLHF. The CDR3 DNA reads TGTGCCAGCAGCCCCCTTCCCGGGGAGAAGTCACCCCTCCACTTT. The gene calls are TRBV5-5 and TRBJ1-6; D not certain. Trimming stripped 4 bases from V and 10 bases from J, with 18 bases between. The germline V gene encodes CDR1 SGHKS and CDR2 YYEKEE (reference sequence). This CDR3 comprises 15 residues.

The chain uses TRBV12-5 and TRBJ2-1; D might be TRBD1 or TRBD2, each matching 5 bases. CDR1 LGHNT and CDR2 FRNRAP come from the germline V gene. Deletions cut 3 bases from V and 7 bases from J, with 7 bases between. CDR3 length: 12 amino acids. The CDR3 here is CASGLWGNEQFF. CDR3 nucleotide sequence: TGTGCTAGTGGTTTATGGGGGAATGAGCAGTTCTTC.

The genes are TRBV5-1 and TRBJ2-7, with TRBD2 matching 14 bases. Germline values: CDR1 SGHRS, CDR2 YFSETQ. The CDR3 runs to 17 residues. With 4 bases clipped from V and 2 bases from J, the junction kept 8 bases outside the gene matches. CDR3 in amino acids: CASSRGTSGGVAYEQYF. The CDR3 coding sequence is TGCGCCAGCAGCCGAGGGACTAGCGGGGGAGTCGCCTACGAGCAGTACTTC.

J is TRBJ1-2 and V is TRBV15; TRBD1 matches at 7 bases. Germline-derived CDR1 and CDR2 are LNHNV and YYDKDF (reference sequence). The CDR3 runs to 14 residues. V dropped 2 bases and J dropped 7; count of bases not matched to a gene: 7. The CDR3 nucleotides are TGTGCCACCAGCAGACCCGGGACAGACGTTGGCTACACCTTC. This codes for CATSRPGTDVGYTF.

The J gene is TRBJ2-1, the V gene TRBV9; 11 bases fit TRBD2. The ends lost 4 bases at V and 10 bases at J; junction bases unmatched: 13. CDR3 length: 16 residues. The germline gives CDR1 SGDLS, CDR2 YYNGEE. Here the CDR3 DNA reads TGTGCCAGCAGCTCTACTAGCGGGAGTACCTGGGGGGAGCAGTTCTTC. Its protein product is CASSSTSGSTWGEQFF.

J is TRBJ1-5 and V is TRBV19, with 7 bases aligning to TRBD1. Germline lookup yields CDR1 LNHDA and CDR2 SQIVND (reference sequence). CDR3 length: 15 amino acids. After removal of 1 base from V and 0 bases from J, the junction contained 0 bases not matched to a gene. The CDR3 DNA reads TGTGCCAGTAGTATAGCAGGGGGTAGCAATCAGCCCCAGCATTTT. As protein: CASSIAGGSNQPQHF.

The chain links TRBV29-1 to TRBJ2-2; D is ambiguous. Trimming stripped 2 bases from V and 0 bases from J, with 4 bases between. CDR3 length equals 13 residues. Germline V gene data show CDR1 as SQVTM and CDR2 as ANQGSEA. CDR3 sequence: CSVERANTGELFF. For the CDR3, the DNA is TGCAGCGTTGAACGGGCGAACACCGGGGAGCTGTTTTTT.

This clone has just a few counts. V usage is TRBV13 and J usage is TRBJ1-1; no definite D call. The length of the CDR3 is 14 residues. Germline loops: CDR1 PRHDT, CDR2 FYEKMQ (reference sequence). V was shortened by 9 bases and J by 1 base, with 15 bases between the two germline ends. CDR3 coding DNA: TGTGCCAGTTCGGCGGGCAAAGAGAACACTGAAGCTTTCTTT. It is translated as CASSAGKENTEAFF.

The rearrangement joins TRBV10-2 to TRBJ1-1, with 8 bases lining up with TRBD1. The CDR3 runs 17 residues. Looked up from germline, CDR1 is WSHSY and CDR2 is SAAADI. V lost 2 bases to trimming and J lost 0 bases; unmatched junction nucleotides: 8. The CDR3 here is CASSEPDRAGVNTEAFF. CDR3 sequence (DNA): TGCGCCAGCAGTGAGCCGGACAGGGCTGGGGTGAACACTGAAGCTTTCTTT.

This sequence joins TRBV7-9 and TRBJ1-1, with D unclear. Trimming left V 4 bases short and J 3 bases short, with 21 bases between. Germline CDR1 and CDR2: SEHNR and FQNEAQ (reference sequence). This CDR3 spans 17 amino acids. CDR3 protein: CASSSLYHGGRDTEAFF. DNA of the CDR3: TGTGCCAGCAGCTCGCTCTACCATGGAGGGCGGGACACTGAAGCTTTCTTT.

The gene calls are TRBV7-8 and TRBJ2-7, with D hard to call. This CDR3 spans 14 amino acids. CDR1 is SGHVS and CDR2 is FQNEAQ in the germline V gene. V shed 5 bases and J shed 0 bases, with 11 bases lying between them. CDR3 in amino acids: CASSLQSPSYEQYF. The CDR3 bases are TGTGCCAGCAGCCTGCAGTCCCCCTCCTACGAGCAGTACTTC.

The chain has TRBV9 and TRBJ1-3, with D perhaps matching TRBD1 (6 bases). The germline CDR1 and CDR2 sequences are SGDLS and YYNGEE. This CDR3 is 15 amino acids long. Trimming shortened V by 3 bases and J by 4 bases, and 14 bases separated the two germline ends. CDR3 sequence reads: CASSAEGGLGNTIYF. Written as DNA, the CDR3 is TGTGCCAGCAGCGCCGAAGGGGGGCTGGGAAACACCATATATTTT.